A single sample is the source of the 20 T cell receptor beta chains below, sequenced in a study of T cells in Graves' hyperthyroidism and ophthalmopathy. Using RNA transcripts as the source, TCR beta CDR3 regions were amplified. HTBI primers drove first-round RT-PCR of the TCR CDR3. TCRdb re-called the multiplex PCR reads with MiXCR, one entry per CDR3 protein. The sample has roughly 600,000 distinct CDR3 sequences, approximately 14% seen once; the top ten hold 9.5% to 15%. Sequencing was done on a sample of blood. Source of these receptors: a woman aged 50 to 60 with Graves' ophthalmopathy.

For this clonotype: This may come from a read error, since a much larger clone is one base off. This chain links TRBV28 with TRBJ1-2, with D possibly TRBD1 on 6 matching bases. CDR3 length: 12 amino acids. The V gene's germline CDR1 is MDHEN and CDR2 SYDVKM. CDR3 protein: CAGSLSGEVDTF. The CDR3 DNA follows: TGTGCCGGCAGTTTATCAGGGGAAGTGGACACCTTC.

For this clonotype: Given a much more abundant clone one base away, this may be a read error. This chain links TRBV10-3 with TRBJ2-1; 8 nucleotides line up with TRBD2. The CDR3 is 15 amino acids. Per the germline V gene, CDR1 is ENHRY and CDR2 is SYGVKD. CDR3 nucleotide sequence: TGTGCCATCAGCTCGACTAGCGAGACCTACAATGAGCGGTTCTTC. Translation: CAISSTSETYNERFF.

The chain combines TRBV5-1 with TRBJ2-1; 10 bases agree with TRBD1. J was trimmed by 8 bases and V by 3 bases; bases with no gene match: 8. Germline CDR1 is SGHRS and CDR2 is YFSETQ. CDR3 length: 15 amino acids. The CDR3 sequence: CASSYRDRGRDEQFF. CDR3 sequence (DNA): TGCGCCAGCAGCTACCGGGACAGGGGTCGGGATGAGCAGTTCTTC.

This clonotype showed up just a few times. The rearrangement joins TRBV19 to TRBJ1-3; D unresolved. The CDR3 runs to 15 residues. Germline CDR1 reads LNHDA; CDR2 reads SQIVND (reference sequence). V shed 5 bases and J shed 2 bases, with 13 bases lying between them. CDR3 protein: CASSPRESPGNTIYF. The CDR3 nucleotides are TGTGCCAGTAGTCCTAGGGAAAGTCCTGGAAACACCATATATTTT.

Remarks on this clonotype: A read error may produce the germline difference seen at one junction end. The chain couples TRBV18 to TRBJ2-7; 8 nucleotides match TRBD1. Per the germline V gene, CDR1 is KGHSH and CDR2 is LQKENI. The CDR3 sequence is 15 residues long. Written as DNA, the CDR3 is TGTGCCCGCTCACCGGGGACAGGCCCTTCCTACGAGCAGTACTTC. It specifies CARSPGTGPSYEQYF.

This chain links TRBV14 with TRBJ2-3, with a weak D call TRBD1 (5 bases). V was trimmed by 1 base and J by 2 bases, leaving 10 bases between them. CDR1 is SGHDN and CDR2 is FVKESK in the germline V gene. CDR3 length equals 15 residues. CDR3 region: CASSQGYRTTDTQYF. CDR3 bases: TGTGCCAGCAGCCAAGGTTACAGGACCACAGATACGCAGTATTTT.

This chain connects TRBV7-3 to TRBJ2-3; 7 bases match TRBD2. With 4 bases clipped from V and 3 bases from J, the junction kept 4 bases outside the gene matches. The germline gives CDR1 SGHTA, CDR2 FQGTGA. The CDR3 is 14 residues long. The CDR3 DNA is TGTGCCAGCAGCTCTGGACTAGAAACAGATACGCAGTATTTT. Translation: CASSSGLETDTQYF.

There are a few counts of this clonotype. CDR3: CASSTNVGGDTSGTHTGELFF. In DNA form, the CDR3 reads TGTGCCAGCAGCACCAACGTCGGTGGGGATACTAGCGGAACCCACACCGGGGAGCTGTTTTTT. The chain uses TRBV28 and TRBJ2-2; 8 bases align to TRBD2. Germline CDR1 and CDR2: MDHEN and SYDVKM. Trimming cost V 6 bases and J 3 bases; bases outside gene matches: 24. The CDR3 contains 21 residues. Based on the CDR3 plus reference TRBV28 and TRBJ2-2, the full variable domain is DVKVTQSSRYLVKRTGEKVFLECVQDMDHENMFWYRQDPGLGLRLIYFSYDVKMKEKGDIPEGYSVSREKKERFSLILESASTNQTSMYLCASSTNVGGDTSGTHTGELFFGEGSRLTVL.

The chain combines TRBV30 with TRBJ2-1; the match to TRBD1 covers 8 bases. The CDR3 spans 13 residues. Looked up from germline, CDR1 is GTSNPN and CDR2 is SVGIG (reference sequence). V trimming: 3 bases; J trimming: 9 bases; junction bases outside the gene matches: 7. In nucleotides, the CDR3 is TGTGCCTGGAGCGCTGGGACAGGACGTGAGCAGTTCTTC. The encoded protein is CAWSAGTGREQFF.

The genes are TRBV6-1 and TRBJ1-1; D not resolved. This CDR3 is 13 amino acids long. Germline loops: CDR1 MNHNS, CDR2 SASEGT. The V end lost 4 bases, the J end lost 0 bases, and 6 bases lay between the germline ends. The CDR3 protein is CASSGIVNTEAFF. The CDR3 DNA follows: TGTGCCAGCAGTGGGATCGTGAACACTGAAGCTTTCTTT.

The V and J genes are TRBV5-1 and TRBJ2-3; D uncertain. V gave up 4 bases and J gave up 0 bases, with 12 bases separating them. Germline-derived CDR1 and CDR2 are SGHRS and YFSETQ. This CDR3 is built from 15 residues. The CDR3 DNA reads TGCGCCAGCAGCAAAAGGACCCCTAGCACAGATACGCAGTATTTT. Residues: CASSKRTPSTDTQYF. The whole variable domain, filled in from reference TRBV5-1 and TRBJ2-3, reads KAGVTQTPRYLIKTRGQQVTLSCSPISGHRSVSWYQQTPGQGLQFLFEYFSETQRNKGNFPGRFSGRQFSNSRSEMNVSTLELGDSALYLCASSKRTPSTDTQYFGPGTRLTVL.

The rearrangement links TRBV20-1 to TRBJ2-7; TRBD1 is a possible D gene (6 bases). This CDR3 has 13 amino acids. From germline, CDR1 is DFQATT and CDR2 SNEGSKA (reference sequence). The V end lost 6 bases, the J end lost 4 bases, and 16 bases lay between the germline ends. CDR3 amino acids: CSATGHGAYEQYF. CDR3 nucleotide sequence: TGCAGTGCGACGGGACACGGGGCATACGAGCAGTACTTC.

Notes on this clonotype: A much larger clonotype is one base distant, so this may be a read error. V gene TRBV30 combines with J gene TRBJ1-1; 7 bases fit TRBD1. Unmatched junction bases numbered 3, after V lost 4 bases and J lost 1 base. The CDR3 consists of 13 residues. Germline V CDR1 and CDR2: GTSNPN, SVGIG (reference sequence). CDR3: CAWTRQGNTEAFF. CDR3 coding DNA: TGTGCCTGGACTAGACAGGGGAACACTGAAGCTTTCTTT.

This clonotype occurred many times. The chain employs TRBV6-2 or TRBV6-3 and TRBJ2-5; TRBD1 aligns across 7 bases. The length of the CDR3 is 13 residues. With 5 bases clipped from V and 5 bases from J, the junction kept 5 bases outside the gene matches. Germline V CDR1 and CDR2: MNHEY, SVGEGT. The CDR3, as DNA: TGTGCCAGCAGTGGTAGGGGGCTGGAGACCCAGTACTTC. Protein product: CASSGRGLETQYF.

This clonotype was recorded a few times. V and J are TRBV11-2 and TRBJ2-1; 11 bases agree with TRBD2. Germline V gene lookup returns CDR1 SGHAT and CDR2 FQNNGV. V lost 5 bases to trimming and J lost 7 bases; unmatched junction nucleotides: 10. The CDR3 is 16 amino acids. In DNA form, the CDR3 reads TGTGCCAGCAGCCGGCCAGGGACTAGCGGTCGAAATGAGCAGTTCTTC. As protein: CASSRPGTSGRNEQFF.

A few counts support this clonotype. The CDR3 DNA is TGCGCCAGCAGCCAAGATTGGTCCCGGGAGAGCAATGAGCAGTTCTTC. Translating gives CASSQDWSRESNEQFF. This chain connects TRBV4-1 to TRBJ2-1, with D possibly matching TRBD2 (6 bases). The V end was cut by 0 bases, the J end by 6 bases, with 15 bases between. The CDR3 has 16 amino acids. The germline CDR1 and CDR2 sequences are MGHRA and YSYEKL.

This clonotype was counted at least ten times. This chain connects TRBV7-8 to TRBJ2-7; D might be TRBD1 (6 bases). Trimming cost V 8 bases and J 4 bases, with 21 bases left between them. CDR3 size: 15 residues. Germline values: CDR1 SGHVS, CDR2 FQNEAQ. The CDR3 reads CASGDTTGRRYEQYF. The DNA for the CDR3 is TGTGCCAGCGGCGATACGACAGGTCGGAGGTACGAGCAGTACTTC.

The chain couples TRBV7-8 to TRBJ1-2; 9 nucleotides match TRBD1. The CDR3 contains 15 residues. J lost 3 bases, V lost 5 bases, and 7 bases had no gene match. Germline V gene sequence: CDR1 SGHVS, CDR2 FQNEAQ. The CDR3 protein is CASSKRDRVDYGYTF. Here the CDR3 DNA reads TGTGCCAGCAGCAAACGGGACAGGGTTGACTATGGCTACACCTTC.

The chain employs TRBV30 and TRBJ1-5; no clear D. CDR1 is GTSNPN, CDR2 SVGIG, per germline (reference sequence). There are 15 residues in the CDR3. Trimming stripped 1 base from V and 7 bases from J, with 17 bases between. This CDR3 is CAWSAPGNSRQPQHF. As DNA, the CDR3 is TGTGCCTGGAGTGCCCCCGGGAACAGTCGCCAGCCCCAGCATTTT.

This clonotype was picked up a small number of times. The CDR3, as DNA: TGCGCCAGCAGCTTGTCCGGGACAGGTATCAATGAGCAGTTCTTC. Protein sequence: CASSLSGTGINEQFF. This chain uses TRBV5-1 with TRBJ2-1; 8 nucleotides match TRBD1. Trimming removed 1 base from V and 6 bases from J; junction bases left unmatched: 6. Germline V CDR1 and CDR2: SGHRS, YFSETQ. This CDR3 is 15 amino acids long.